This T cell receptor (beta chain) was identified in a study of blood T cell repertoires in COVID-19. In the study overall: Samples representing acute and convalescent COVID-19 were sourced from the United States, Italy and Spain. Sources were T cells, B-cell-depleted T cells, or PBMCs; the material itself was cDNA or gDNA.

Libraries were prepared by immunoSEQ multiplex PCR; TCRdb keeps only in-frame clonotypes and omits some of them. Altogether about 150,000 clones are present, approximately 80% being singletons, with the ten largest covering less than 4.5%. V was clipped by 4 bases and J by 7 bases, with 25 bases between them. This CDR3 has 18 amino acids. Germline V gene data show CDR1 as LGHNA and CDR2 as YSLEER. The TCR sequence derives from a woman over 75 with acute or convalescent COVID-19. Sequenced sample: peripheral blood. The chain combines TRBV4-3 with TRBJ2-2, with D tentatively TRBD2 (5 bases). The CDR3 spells CASSPQVLASLAFGELFF. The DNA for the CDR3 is TGCGCCAGCAGCCCCCAAGTTTTAGCGTCTCTCGCTTTCGGGGAGCTGTTTTTT.